This passage covers 21 T cell receptor beta chains from one sample sequenced in a study of T cell responses to AZD1222 COVID-19 vaccine. Generated by immunoSEQ multiplex PCR, the TCRdb table keeps only in-frame clones and is missing some. The sample includes 150,000 to 200,000 clones, 75% to 95% seen only once; the top ten take roughly 2.8%. The sequenced sample was peripheral blood, obtained on day 0 of AZD1222 vaccination. Receptors originate from an adult in good health.

The chain couples TRBV4-3 to TRBJ2-1, with 8 bases lining up with TRBD2. Trimming at V came to 0 bases and at J to 8 bases, leaving 9 bases not matched to a gene. The CDR3 sequence is 16 residues long. Germline CDR1 is LGHNA and CDR2 is YSLEER. This CDR3 is CASSQETGLAYDEQFF. DNA of the CDR3: TGCGCCAGCAGCCAAGAGACCGGACTAGCTTATGATGAGCAGTTCTTC.

The chain combines TRBV11-2 with TRBJ2-6, with D possibly matching TRBD1 (6 bases). V lost 5 bases, J lost 1 base, and 9 bases lay in between. CDR1 SGHAT and CDR2 FQNNGV come from the germline V gene. This CDR3 has 15 amino acids. The CDR3 coding sequence is TGTGCCAGCAGCCTGGGGGCTTCTGGGGCCAACGTCCTGACTTTC. It translates to CASSLGASGANVLTF. Full variable domain (missing parts from reference TRBV11-2 and TRBJ2-6): EAGVAQSPRYKIIEKRQSVAFWCNPISGHATLYWYQQILGQGPKLLIQFQNNGVVDDSQLPKDRFSAERLKGVDSTLKIQPAKLEDSAVYLCASSLGASGANVLTFGAGSRLTVL.

The chain uses TRBV27 and TRBJ1-1, with unresolved D. V was cut by 5 bases and J by 0 bases, with 16 bases left in between. Looked up from germline, CDR1 is MNHEY and CDR2 is SMNVEV (reference sequence). The CDR3 has 16 amino acids. The CDR3 sequence: CASSPLARAMNTEAFF. DNA of the CDR3: TGTGCCAGCAGTCCCCTAGCAAGAGCAATGAACACTGAAGCTTTCTTT.

The chain employs TRBV14 and TRBJ2-2; a weak D match, TRBD1 (5 bases). The germline V gene has CDR1 SGHDN and CDR2 FVKESK. The V gene lost 1 base and the J gene lost 0 bases, with 15 bases spanning the gap. The CDR3 covers 18 residues. The CDR3 DNA is TGTGCCAGCAGCCAAGTTGGGGCCCTTTTTTCGAACACCGGGGAGCTGTTTTTT. As protein: CASSQVGALFSNTGELFF.

The chain employs TRBV5-1 and TRBJ2-7; maybe TRBD1 (5 bases). V lost 0 bases to trimming and J lost 5 bases, with 12 bases between them. The CDR3 covers 14 residues. Per germline, CDR1 SGHRS and CDR2 YFSETQ. The CDR3 region is CASSLGQPANEQYF. The CDR3 nucleotides read TGCGCCAGCAGCTTGGGACAGCCCGCCAACGAGCAGTACTTC.

The chain employs TRBV2 and TRBJ1-4; TRBD1 aligns across 7 bases. CDR3 length: 15 amino acids. The V gene's germline CDR1 is SNHLY and CDR2 FYNNEI. V shed 2 bases, J shed 11 bases, and the junction held 11 bases outside the gene matches. CDR3 in amino acids: CASSEMTGQFEKLFF. CDR3 nucleotides: TGTGCCAGCAGTGAAATGACAGGGCAATTCGAGAAACTGTTTTTT. The complete variable domain, with remaining parts taken from reference TRBV2 and TRBJ1-4, reads EPEVTQTPSHQVTQMGQEVILRCVPISNHLYFYWYRQILGQKVEFLVSFYNNEISEKSEIFDDQFSVERPDGSNFTLKIRSTKLEDSAMYFCASSEMTGQFEKLFFGSGTQLSVL.

The count of this clone is one. The J gene is TRBJ1-2, the V gene TRBV4-2, with TRBD1 matching over 7 bases. The trim removed 1 base at V and 1 base at J, leaving 9 bases unmatched. Germline V gives CDR1 LGHNA, CDR2 YNFKEQ. The CDR3 sequence is 17 residues long. CDR3 nucleotide sequence: TGTGCCAGCAGCCAAGCCCGCGGACAGGAAGTTAACTATGGCTACACCTTC. Its protein is CASSQARGQEVNYGYTF.

The rearrangement joins TRBV7-2 to TRBJ1-2; the D is unclear. In germline, CDR1 is SGHTA, CDR2 FQGNSA. V shed 0 bases and J shed 2 bases, with 4 bases lying between them. The CDR3 consists of 13 residues. The CDR3 DNA sequence: TGTGCCAGCAGCTTAGCAGGGAACTATGGCTACACCTTC. The encoded protein is CASSLAGNYGYTF. The full variable domain, with the rest looked up from reference TRBV7-2 and TRBJ1-2, is GAGVSQSPSNKVTEKGKDVELRCDPISGHTALYWYRQSLGQGLEFLIYFQGNSAPDKSGLPSDRFSAERTGGSVSTLTIQRTQQEDSAVYLCASSLAGNYGYTFGSGTRLTVV.

About this clone itself: The same CDR3 is also encoded by other DNA sequences in this sample. This chain uses TRBV7-2 with TRBJ1-3; 7 nucleotides align to TRBD1. Germline assignment: CDR1 SGHTA and CDR2 FQGNSA. Trimming removed 1 base from V and 4 bases from J; junction bases left unmatched: 4. This CDR3 is built from 15 residues. CDR3 in DNA: TGTGCCAGCAGCTTAGTTACAGGGGCCGGAAACACCATATATTTT. Amino acids: CASSLVTGAGNTIYF.

The chain carries TRBV5-4 and TRBJ1-3, with D perhaps TRBD1 (5 bases). The CDR3 is 16 residues long. CDR1 and CDR2 from the germline V gene are SGHNT and YYREEE (reference sequence). Trimming took off 4 bases at V and 2 bases at J, with 16 bases between the two ends. CDR3 bases: TGTGCCAGCAGCCCGGAATGGGACGGAGCTGGAAACACCATATATTTT. Translation: CASSPEWDGAGNTIYF. The whole variable domain, remainder taken from reference TRBV5-4 and TRBJ1-3, is ETGVTQSPTHLIKTRGQQVTLRCSSQSGHNTVSWYQQALGQGPQFIFQYYREEENGRGNFPPRFSGLQFPNYSSELNVNALELDDSALYLCASSPEWDGAGNTIYFGEGSWLTVV.

Comments on this clone: The sample contains more than one DNA sequence encoding this CDR3. The chain couples TRBV7-9 to TRBJ1-1; D might be TRBD1 (6 bases). Trimming left V 3 bases short and J 2 bases short, with 7 bases between. CDR1 is SEHNR and CDR2 is FQNEAQ in the germline V gene (reference sequence). The CDR3 is 13 residues long. Here the CDR3 DNA reads TGTGCCAGCAGCTTGGACAGCAACACTGAAGCTTTCTTT. This translates into CASSLDSNTEAFF.

Notes on this clone: The sample carries other DNA sequences with the same CDR3. The V and J genes are TRBV5-5 and TRBJ2-7; D gene ambiguous. Between the trimmed V and J ends, which lost 3 bases and 2 bases, there was a span of 9 bases. This CDR3 has 13 amino acids. Germline V gene data show CDR1 as SGHKS and CDR2 as YYEKEE (reference sequence). In nucleotides, the CDR3 is TGTGCCAGCAGCTCCGGACCGACCTACGAGCAGTACTTC. Translated: CASSSGPTYEQYF.

J is TRBJ2-3 and V is TRBV27, with 13 positions matching TRBD2. CDR1 MNHEY and CDR2 SMNVEV come from the germline V gene (reference sequence). With V trimmed by 0 bases and J by 6 bases, 0 bases remained unmatched. The CDR3 loop spans 15 amino acids. CDR3 amino acids: CASSLSGLAGDTQYF. The CDR3 coding sequence is TGTGCCAGCAGTTTATCGGGACTAGCGGGGGATACGCAGTATTTT.

V usage is TRBV11-2 and J usage is TRBJ1-1; weak D call: TRBD1 (5 bases). V lost 5 bases to trimming and J lost 5 bases, with 15 bases between them. The CDR3 totals 14 residues. Germline values: CDR1 SGHAT, CDR2 FQNNGV. CDR3 bases: TGTGCCAGCAGCCGGTCATGGGGGGGGACTGAAGCTTTCTTT. As protein: CASSRSWGGTEAFF.

The chain joins TRBV5-1 to TRBJ2-1, with 8 nucleotides matching TRBD2. Germline CDR1 and CDR2: SGHRS and YFSETQ. The V segment lost 4 bases and the J segment 1 base; nucleotides outside the gene matches: 7. The length of the CDR3 is 16 residues. The CDR3 reads CASSPRAGVSYNEQFF. CDR3 in DNA: TGCGCCAGCAGCCCGAGAGCGGGGGTATCCTACAATGAGCAGTTCTTC.

The chain joins TRBV5-1 to TRBJ1-6, with a tentative D call TRBD1 (6 bases). Germline-derived CDR1 and CDR2 are SGHRS and YFSETQ. The CDR3 runs 15 residues. Trimming took 1 base from V and 4 from J, leaving 9 bases between them. CDR3 protein: CASSLSQGYNSPLHF. DNA for the CDR3: TGCGCCAGCAGCTTGAGCCAGGGGTATAATTCACCCCTCCACTTT.

The CDR3 DNA follows: TGTGCCAGCAGCCCGCGGACAGGGACAAGGCCTGAAGCTTTCTTT. This sequence encodes CASSPRTGTRPEAFF. The V gene is TRBV9, the J gene TRBJ1-1; 8 bases are shared with TRBD1. The CDR3 consists of 15 residues. Per the germline V gene, CDR1 is SGDLS and CDR2 is YYNGEE. J lost 6 bases, V lost 4 bases, and 11 bases had no gene match.

CDR3: CASSSGGGSSGNTIYF. The CDR3 nucleotides read TGTGCCAGCAGCTCTGGGGGGGGGAGCTCTGGAAACACCATATATTTT. This chain uses TRBV7-2 with TRBJ1-3; weak D call: TRBD1 (5 bases). V lost 4 bases, J lost 0 bases, and 13 bases lay in between. Per germline, CDR1 SGHTA and CDR2 FQGNSA. The CDR3 consists of 16 residues.

The chain combines TRBV27 with TRBJ1-6; tentative D call: TRBD1 (6 bases). V was pared by 5 bases and J by 0 bases, with 14 bases between. The CDR3 length is 17 residues. Germline V gene sequence: CDR1 MNHEY, CDR2 SMNVEV (reference sequence). The CDR3 DNA follows: TGTGCCAGCAGTAGGGGGAGGGAAAGCTCCTATAATTCACCCCTCCACTTT. It encodes CASSRGRESSYNSPLHF.

The V and J genes are TRBV2 and TRBJ1-5, with 8 bases aligning to TRBD1. This CDR3 spans 15 amino acids. The J segment lost 3 bases and the V segment lost 5 bases, leaving 6 bases of the junction unmatched. CDR1 and CDR2 (germline): SNHLY, FYNNEI. CDR3 amino acids: CASSKDRGANQPQHF. CDR3 DNA sequence: TGTGCCAGCAGTAAAGACAGGGGCGCCAATCAGCCCCAGCATTTT.

V is TRBV19 and J is TRBJ2-5; possibly TRBD2 for D (7 bases). Germline V gives CDR1 LNHDA, CDR2 SQIVND (reference sequence). Trimming removed 7 bases at V and 7 bases at J, with 16 bases between. The CDR3 extends over 13 amino acids. In nucleotides, the CDR3 is TGTGCCAGTATGCAGCGGGACACGGCGACCCAGTACTTC. Its protein is CASMQRDTATQYF.